Below, 32 T cell receptor beta chains from the same sample are listed, as sequenced in a study of OX40 agonist ivuxolimab in advanced cancers. Clones were sequenced by immunoSEQ multiplex PCR, and TCRdb holds only the in-frame ones, with some missing. This table holds roughly 30,000 clones, approximately 90% found once. The source material was CD4+ or CD8+ T cells sorted from blood, sampled in a trial of the OX40 agonist ivuxolimab. The receptors come from an adult with an advanced solid tumor such as melanoma, head and neck, liver or kidney cancer.

V usage is TRBV5-6 and J usage is TRBJ2-7; 9 bases are shared with TRBD2. Germline lookup yields CDR1 SGHDT and CDR2 YYEEEE. V lost 0 bases and J lost 5; bases outside the gene matches: 3. CDR3 length: 14 residues. CDR3 in DNA: TGTGCCAGCAGCTTGGGCGGGAGGGCACACGAGCAGTACTTC. Translating it yields CASSLGGRAHEQYF.

The chain recombines TRBV4-3 with TRBJ2-7; D is ambiguous. With 1 base removed from V and 7 bases from J, the gap between germline ends came to 14 bases. Looked up from germline, CDR1 is LGHNA and CDR2 is YSLEER. The CDR3 has 14 amino acids. This CDR3 is CASSQGSWSAEQYF. CDR3 nucleotide sequence: TGCGCCAGCAGCCAAGGGAGTTGGTCGGCGGAGCAGTACTTC.

CDR3 loop: CATSRDLTETITYEQYF. The CDR3 nucleotides are TGTGCCACCAGCAGAGATCTAACGGAGACCATTACCTACGAGCAGTACTTC. V usage is TRBV15 and J usage is TRBJ2-7; D is unresolved. The germline CDR1 and CDR2 sequences are LNHNV and YYDKDF (reference sequence). This CDR3 comprises 17 residues. Trimming shortened V by 0 bases and J by 2 bases, and 17 bases separated the two germline ends. The full variable domain, with the rest looked up from reference TRBV15 and TRBJ2-7, is DAMVIQNPRYQVTQFGKPVTLSCSQTLNHNVMYWYQQKSSQAPKLLFHYYDKDFNNEADTPDNFQSRRPNTSFCFLDIRSPGLGDTAMYLCATSRDLTETITYEQYFGPGTRLTVT.

The V call is TRBV14, the J call TRBJ1-5; tentative D call: TRBD1 (5 bases). Looked up from germline, CDR1 is SGHDN and CDR2 is FVKESK. V was cut by 5 bases and J by 0 bases, with 14 bases left in between. This CDR3 is 16 amino acids long. In DNA, the CDR3 is TGTGCCAGCAGCTGCAGGGAGCGTCTTAGCAATCAGCCCCAGCATTTT. Its translation: CASSCRERLSNQPQHF.

CDR3 in amino acids: CASSQDGTRNSPLHF. The CDR3 DNA sequence: TGCGCCAGCAGCCAAGATGGGACACGTAATTCACCCCTCCACTTT. The chain uses TRBV4-3 and TRBJ1-6, with D perhaps TRBD1 (6 bases). This CDR3 is built from 15 residues. The V end lost 0 bases, the J end lost 6 bases, and 9 bases lay between the germline ends. The germline CDR1 and CDR2 sequences are LGHNA and YSLEER.

The rearrangement uses TRBV7-3 and TRBJ1-1; possible D gene TRBD1, 5 bases. CDR3 length: 13 amino acids. The V end lost 2 bases, the J end lost 4 bases, and 8 bases lay between the germline ends. In germline, CDR1 is SGHTA, CDR2 FQGTGA. The CDR3 region has the DNA TGTGCCAGCAGCTTACAGGGATCCACTGAAGCTTTCTTT. Translation gives CASSLQGSTEAFF.

The J gene is TRBJ2-1, the V gene TRBV27, with a weak D call TRBD1 (6 bases). Germline V gene data show CDR1 as MNHEY and CDR2 as SMNVEV (reference sequence). The CDR3 loop spans 14 amino acids. The V end lost 5 bases, the J end lost 5 bases, and 13 bases lay between the germline ends. CDR3 sequence: CASSPGTTNNEQFF. The CDR3 bases are TGTGCCAGCAGTCCCGGGACAACCAACAATGAGCAGTTCTTC.

The V call is TRBV4-3, the J call TRBJ2-7; the D is unclear. CDR1 and CDR2 from the germline V gene are LGHNA and YSLEER. The CDR3 consists of 15 residues. The V end was cut by 0 bases, the J end by 3 bases, with 12 bases between. The CDR3 nucleotides are TGCGCCAGCAGCCAAGAATGGTTGGGAAACTACGAGCAGTACTTC. Translating gives CASSQEWLGNYEQYF.

V gene TRBV14 combines with J gene TRBJ2-3; D uncertain. V was pared by 4 bases and J by 1 base, with 15 bases between. CDR1 SGHDN and CDR2 FVKESK come from the germline V gene. The CDR3 is 16 residues long. CDR3 DNA sequence: TGTGCCAGCAGCCGATTAGAGTTACCGGGCACAGATACGCAGTATTTT. Translation gives CASSRLELPGTDTQYF.

V is TRBV15 and J is TRBJ2-5; 14 bases fit TRBD2. The length of the CDR3 is 17 residues. The germline V gene encodes CDR1 LNHNV and CDR2 YYDKDF (reference sequence). V shed 2 bases and J 3 bases; nucleotides not matched to a gene: 5. In DNA form, the CDR3 reads TGTGCCACCAGCAGATGGCAGGGACTAGCGGGAGAAGAGACCCAGTACTTC. Residues: CATSRWQGLAGEETQYF.

The gene calls are TRBV5-1 and TRBJ1-3, with 8 bases that match TRBD1. The CDR3 has 16 residues. The junction had 5 bases not matched to a gene; V was cut back by 1 base and J by 2 bases. The V gene's germline CDR1 is SGHRS and CDR2 YFSETQ. This chain's CDR3 is CASSLNTRGPGNTIYF. In DNA form, the CDR3 reads TGCGCCAGCAGCTTGAACACCAGGGGGCCTGGAAACACCATATATTTT.

This chain links TRBV30 with TRBJ2-3; tentatively, D is TRBD1 or TRBD2 (6 bases each). Germline V CDR1 and CDR2: GTSNPN, SVGIG (reference sequence). The V and J ends lost 5 bases and 6 bases respectively, with 21 bases between them. This CDR3 spans 15 amino acids. The CDR3 loop is CAWGRGAADTDTQYF. CDR3 DNA sequence: TGTGCCTGGGGTAGGGGGGCGGCGGACACGGATACGCAGTATTTT.

V gene TRBV6-5 combines with J gene TRBJ2-2, with D hard to call. The CDR3 runs 11 residues. Trimming removed 6 bases from V and 5 bases from J, with 4 bases in between. The V gene's germline CDR1 is MNHEY and CDR2 SVGAGI. CDR3 loop: CASRGTGELFF. The DNA of the CDR3 is TGTGCCAGCAGGGGGACCGGGGAGCTGTTTTTT.

This clone was observed once. The rearrangement links TRBV2 to TRBJ1-2, with a tentative D call TRBD1 (5 bases). In germline, CDR1 is SNHLY, CDR2 FYNNEI. The length of the CDR3 is 12 residues. V lost 6 bases to trimming and J lost 2 bases, with 7 bases between them. The DNA for the CDR3 is TGTGCCAGCAGCAGGGAAAACTATGGCTACACCTTC. This translates into CASSRENYGYTF.

The chain employs TRBV28 and TRBJ2-3; 11 nucleotides line up with TRBD2. Germline CDR1 is MDHEN and CDR2 is SYDVKM. The length of the CDR3 is 17 residues. V trimming: 8 bases; J trimming: 2 bases; junction bases outside the gene matches: 12. The CDR3 spells CASGNPLTSGDTDTQYF. The DNA for the CDR3 is TGTGCCAGCGGTAACCCCTTGACTAGCGGGGACACAGATACGCAGTATTTT. The full variable domain, its missing parts supplied by reference TRBV28 and TRBJ2-3, is DVKVTQSSRYLVKRTGEKVFLECVQDMDHENMFWYRQDPGLGLRLIYFSYDVKMKEKGDIPEGYSVSREKKERFSLILESASTNQTSMYLCASGNPLTSGDTDTQYFGPGTRLTVL.

This rearrangement joins TRBV11-2 to TRBJ2-7; D uncertain. The CDR3 is made up of 15 amino acids. V was cut by 1 base and J by 2 bases, with 12 bases left in between. CDR1 is SGHAT, CDR2 FQNNGV, per germline. CDR3 sequence reads: CASSLVADPTYEQYF. The CDR3 DNA follows: TGTGCCAGCAGCTTAGTTGCGGATCCAACCTACGAGCAGTACTTC.

Worth noting for this clone: Relative to the germline gene, one junction end is altered; a read error may explain this. The chain carries TRBV7-7 and TRBJ2-7; possibly TRBD1 for D (6 bases). Looked up from germline, CDR1 is SSHAT and CDR2 is FNYEAQ (reference sequence). This CDR3 is built from 13 residues. CDR3 nucleotide sequence: TGTGCTAGCAGCCGGGACACAACCTACGAGCAGTACTTC. It yields the protein CASSRDTTYEQYF.

This clone was seen a few times. This chain connects TRBV27 to TRBJ2-1; the match to TRBD2 covers 7 bases. This CDR3 has 14 residues. V lost 2 bases to trimming and J lost 8 bases; unmatched junction nucleotides: 6. Germline-derived CDR1 and CDR2 are MNHEY and SMNVEV (reference sequence). This CDR3 is CASSLMAGADEQFF. The CDR3 DNA reads as TGTGCCAGCAGTTTAATGGCGGGAGCGGATGAGCAGTTCTTC.

The V and J genes are TRBV27 and TRBJ2-5, with D maybe TRBD2 (6 bases). The CDR3 consists of 15 residues. Trimming left V 3 bases short and J 5 bases short, with 16 bases between. Per the germline V gene, CDR1 is MNHEY and CDR2 is SMNVEV (reference sequence). DNA of the CDR3: TGTGCCAGCAGTTTTTTGTCTGGCGGAGGGGAGACCCAGTACTTC. It translates to CASSFLSGGGETQYF.

The CDR3 coding sequence is TGTGCCAGCAGCGACGGTGGGGGGAACACTGAAGCTTTCTTT. It translates to CASSDGGGNTEAFF. This chain connects TRBV9 to TRBJ1-1, with a possible D match to TRBD1 (5 bases). From germline, CDR1 is SGDLS and CDR2 YYNGEE. V was clipped by 3 bases and J by 1 base, with 10 bases between them. The CDR3 length is 14 residues.

The chain is built from TRBV27 and TRBJ2-3, with 8 bases aligning to TRBD2. The V gene's germline CDR1 is MNHEY and CDR2 SMNVEV (reference sequence). V was clipped by 3 bases and J by 1 base; unmatched bases: 0. This CDR3 region has 14 residues. The CDR3 sequence is CASSFSGGTDTQYF. The DNA of the CDR3 is TGTGCCAGCAGTTTTAGCGGGGGCACAGATACGCAGTATTTT.

The chain uses TRBV15 and TRBJ2-3; 16 nucleotides match TRBD2. J lost 4 bases, V lost 5 bases, and 0 bases had no gene match. Germline CDR1 reads LNHNV; CDR2 reads YYDKDF (reference sequence). The CDR3 contains 15 residues. CDR3 loop: CATSGTSGRADTQYF. In DNA, the CDR3 is TGTGCCACCAGCGGGACTAGCGGGAGGGCAGATACGCAGTATTTT.

This chain uses TRBV19 with TRBJ1-1; D is perhaps TRBD1 (5 bases). V was clipped by 3 bases and J by 6 bases, with 17 bases between them. The CDR3 runs 15 residues. Germline loops: CDR1 LNHDA, CDR2 SQIVND (reference sequence). The chain's CDR3 is CASSIGGERFSEAFF. For the CDR3, the DNA is TGTGCCAGTAGTATTGGGGGGGAGAGGTTTTCTGAAGCTTTCTTT.

This chain connects TRBV25-1 to TRBJ1-5; 10 bases are shared with TRBD1. Losses at the gene ends were 1 base for V and 6 bases for J; bases not matched to a gene: 9. The CDR3 consists of 17 residues. Germline loops: CDR1 MGHDK, CDR2 SYGVNS. The CDR3 DNA is TGTGCCAGCAGTGAATCGGTGGGACAGGGGTATAGTCAGCCCCAGCATTTT. This codes for CASSESVGQGYSQPQHF. Complete variable domain (other parts from reference TRBV25-1 and TRBJ1-5): EADIYQTPRYLVIGTGKKITLECSQTMGHDKMYWYQQDPGMELHLIHYSYGVNSTEKGDLSSESTVSRIRTEHFPLTLESARPSHTSQYLCASSESVGQGYSQPQHFGDGTRLSIL.

The gene calls are TRBV10-3 and TRBJ2-7; 10 nucleotides agree with TRBD2. The ends lost 0 bases at V and 5 bases at J; junction bases unmatched: 4. The CDR3 is 15 amino acids. The germline gives CDR1 ENHRY, CDR2 SYGVKD. DNA for the CDR3: TGTGCCATCAGTGAGTCTCTAGCGGGAGTACACGAGCAGTACTTC. It yields the protein CAISESLAGVHEQYF.

Of note for this clone: Other nucleotide sequences from this sample produce the same CDR3. The genes are TRBV27 and TRBJ1-2; no reliable D call. CDR1 MNHEY and CDR2 SMNVEV come from the germline V gene (reference sequence). V gave up 0 bases and J gave up 2 bases, with 4 bases separating them. CDR3 length equals 13 residues. The CDR3 coding sequence is TGTGCCAGCAGTTTATCCGGAAACTATGGCTACACCTTC. Protein product: CASSLSGNYGYTF.

This rearrangement joins TRBV4-1 to TRBJ2-7, with D possibly TRBD1 on 5 matching bases. In germline, CDR1 is MGHRA, CDR2 YSYEKL. The CDR3 contains 14 residues. Trimming removed 0 bases at V and 2 bases at J, with 8 bases between. The CDR3, as DNA: TGCGCCAGCAGCCAAGAGACAGCCACCTACGAGCAGTACTTC. This codes for CASSQETATYEQYF.

The chain has TRBV19 and TRBJ2-1; D may be TRBD2 (5 bases). The CDR3 is 15 residues long. The germline CDR1 and CDR2 sequences are LNHDA and SQIVND (reference sequence). The V gene lost 2 bases and the J gene lost 3 bases, with 11 bases spanning the gap. CDR3 region: CASSISSGNYNEQFF. The CDR3 DNA reads TGTGCCAGTAGTATAAGTTCCGGGAACTACAATGAGCAGTTCTTC.

The genes are TRBV18 and TRBJ2-1; TRBD2 might be the D (5 bases). Trimming removed 7 bases at V and 0 bases at J, with 16 bases between. There are 16 residues in the CDR3. Germline V gene data show CDR1 as KGHSH and CDR2 as LQKENI. CDR3 sequence reads: CASFRTFPSSYNEQFF. CDR3 coding DNA: TGTGCCAGCTTCCGGACTTTCCCCAGCTCCTACAATGAGCAGTTCTTC.

This clone showed up just once. The same CDR3 can be traced to other DNA sequences in this sample. The chain recombines TRBV19 with TRBJ1-1; maybe TRBD1 (5 bases). Trimming removed 4 bases at V and 0 bases at J, with 6 bases between. This CDR3 comprises 13 residues. Germline CDR1 LNHDA, CDR2 SQIVND (reference sequence). The CDR3 loop reads CASSTGLNTEAFF. The CDR3 coding sequence is TGTGCCAGTAGTACAGGGCTGAACACTGAAGCTTTCTTT.

V is TRBV10-2 and J is TRBJ2-7, with 10 bases matching TRBD1. Looked up from germline, CDR1 is WSHSY and CDR2 is SAAADI. The CDR3 runs to 16 residues. V lost 8 bases and J lost 4; bases outside the gene matches: 14. This CDR3 is CASESARDRGVYEQYF. DNA of the CDR3: TGCGCCAGCGAGAGCGCGCGGGACAGGGGCGTTTACGAGCAGTACTTC.

This clone was counted once. The CDR3 reads CASSIGREEYEQYF. The CDR3 nucleotides are TGTGCCAGTAGTATAGGCCGGGAGGAATACGAGCAGTACTTC. The chain recombines TRBV19 with TRBJ2-7; 7 bases align to TRBD2. This CDR3 comprises 14 residues. Trimming cost V 1 base and J 4 bases; bases outside gene matches: 4. Germline CDR1 reads LNHDA; CDR2 reads SQIVND (reference sequence).